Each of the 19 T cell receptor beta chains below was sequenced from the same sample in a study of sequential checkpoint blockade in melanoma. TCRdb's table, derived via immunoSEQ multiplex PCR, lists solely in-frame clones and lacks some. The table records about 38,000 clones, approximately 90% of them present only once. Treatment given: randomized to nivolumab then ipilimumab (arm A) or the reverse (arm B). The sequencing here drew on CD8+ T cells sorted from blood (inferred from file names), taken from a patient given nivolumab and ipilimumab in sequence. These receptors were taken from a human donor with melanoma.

CDR3: CASSQKGYDPHNEQFF. As DNA, the CDR3 is TGTGCCAGCAGCCAGAAGGGGTACGACCCCCACAATGAGCAGTTCTTC. The rearrangement links TRBV5-6 to TRBJ2-1; D perhaps matches TRBD1 (5 bases). Germline V lookup: CDR1 SGHDT, CDR2 YYEEEE. The V and J ends lost 4 bases and 5 bases respectively, with 19 bases between them. CDR3 size: 16 residues.

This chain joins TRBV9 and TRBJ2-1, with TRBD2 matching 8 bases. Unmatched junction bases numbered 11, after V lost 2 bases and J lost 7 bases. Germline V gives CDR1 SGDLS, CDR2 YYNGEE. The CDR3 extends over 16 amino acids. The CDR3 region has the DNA TGTGCCAGCAGCGTTAAGCGGGAGCAAGGGTTGAATGAGCAGTTCTTC. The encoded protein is CASSVKREQGLNEQFF.

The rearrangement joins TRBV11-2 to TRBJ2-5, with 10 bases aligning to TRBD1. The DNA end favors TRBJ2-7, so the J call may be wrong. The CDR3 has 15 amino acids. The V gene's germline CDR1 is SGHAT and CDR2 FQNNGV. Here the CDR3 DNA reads TGTGCCAGCAGCTTTGAGGGACAGGGGAGTAACGAGCAGTACTTC. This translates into CASSFEGQGSNEQYF.

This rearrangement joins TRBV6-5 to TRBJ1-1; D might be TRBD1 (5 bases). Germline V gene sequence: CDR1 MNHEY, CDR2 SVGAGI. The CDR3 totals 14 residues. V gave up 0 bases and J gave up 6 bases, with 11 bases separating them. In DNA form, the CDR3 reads TGTGCCAGCAGTTACTCCGGCAGGGACTCTGAAGCTTTCTTT. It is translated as CASSYSGRDSEAFF.

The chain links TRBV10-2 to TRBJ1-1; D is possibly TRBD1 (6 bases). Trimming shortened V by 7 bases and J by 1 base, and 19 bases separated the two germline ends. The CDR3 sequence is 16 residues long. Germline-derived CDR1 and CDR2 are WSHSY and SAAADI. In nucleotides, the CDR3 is TGCGCCAGCAACCTACCTCCTGGGACAACGAACACTGAAGCTTTCTTT. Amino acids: CASNLPPGTTNTEAFF.

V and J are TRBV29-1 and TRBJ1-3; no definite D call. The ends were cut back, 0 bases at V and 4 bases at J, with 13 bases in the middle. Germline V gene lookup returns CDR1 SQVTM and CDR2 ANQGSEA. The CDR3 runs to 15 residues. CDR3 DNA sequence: TGCAGCGTTGAAGATCAAACGCCGAGAGGAAACACCATATATTTT. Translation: CSVEDQTPRGNTIYF.

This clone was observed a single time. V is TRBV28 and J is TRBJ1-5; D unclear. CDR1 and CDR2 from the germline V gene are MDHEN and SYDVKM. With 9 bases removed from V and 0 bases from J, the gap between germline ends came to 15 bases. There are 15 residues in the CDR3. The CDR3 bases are TGTGCCAGTCACCGGGAGGGAGATAGCAATCAGCCCCAGCATTTT. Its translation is CASHREGDSNQPQHF.

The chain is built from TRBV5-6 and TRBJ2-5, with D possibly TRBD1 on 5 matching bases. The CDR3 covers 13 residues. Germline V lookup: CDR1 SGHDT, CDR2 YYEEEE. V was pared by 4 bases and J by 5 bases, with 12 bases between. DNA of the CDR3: TGTGCCAGCAGCACGGGCCCAGGGGAGACCCAGTACTTC. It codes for CASSTGPGETQYF.

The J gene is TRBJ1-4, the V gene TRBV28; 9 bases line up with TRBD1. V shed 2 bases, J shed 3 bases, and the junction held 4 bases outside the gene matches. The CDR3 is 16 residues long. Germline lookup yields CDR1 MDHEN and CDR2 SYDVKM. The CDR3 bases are TGTGCCAGCAGTTTAGGACAGGGGTGGCCTAATGAAAAACTGTTTTTT. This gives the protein CASSLGQGWPNEKLFF.

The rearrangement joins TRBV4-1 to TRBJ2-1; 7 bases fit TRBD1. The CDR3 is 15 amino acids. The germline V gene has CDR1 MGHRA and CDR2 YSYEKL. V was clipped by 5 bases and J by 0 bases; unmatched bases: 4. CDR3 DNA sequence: TGCGCCAGCAGCGAATCAGGGGGCTCCTACAATGAGCAGTTCTTC. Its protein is CASSESGGSYNEQFF.

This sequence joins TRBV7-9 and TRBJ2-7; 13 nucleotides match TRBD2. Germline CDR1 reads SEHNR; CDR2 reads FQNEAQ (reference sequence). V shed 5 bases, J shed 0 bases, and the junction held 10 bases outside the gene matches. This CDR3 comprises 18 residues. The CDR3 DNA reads TGTGCCAGCAGCATAACATCCGGGACTAGCGGGAACTCCTACGAGCAGTACTTC. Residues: CASSITSGTSGNSYEQYF.

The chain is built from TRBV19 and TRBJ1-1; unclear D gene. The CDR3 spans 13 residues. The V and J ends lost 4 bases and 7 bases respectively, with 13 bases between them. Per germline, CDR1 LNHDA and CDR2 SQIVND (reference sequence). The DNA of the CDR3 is TGTGCCAGTAGTAACACGGTTTGGAGTGAAGCTTTCTTT. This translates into CASSNTVWSEAFF. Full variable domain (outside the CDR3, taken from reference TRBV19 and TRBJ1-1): DGGITQSPKYLFRKEGQNVTLSCEQNLNHDAMYWYRQDPGQGLRLIYYSQIVNDFQKGDIAEGYSVSREKKESFPLTVTSAQKNPTAFYLCASSNTVWSEAFFGQGTRLTVV.

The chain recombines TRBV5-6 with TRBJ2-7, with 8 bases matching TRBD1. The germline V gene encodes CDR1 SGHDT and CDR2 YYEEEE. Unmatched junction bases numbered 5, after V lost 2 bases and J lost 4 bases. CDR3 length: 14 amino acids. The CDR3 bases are TGTGCCAGCAGCTTTGGTACAGGGGGTTACGAGCAGTACTTC. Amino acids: CASSFGTGGYEQYF.

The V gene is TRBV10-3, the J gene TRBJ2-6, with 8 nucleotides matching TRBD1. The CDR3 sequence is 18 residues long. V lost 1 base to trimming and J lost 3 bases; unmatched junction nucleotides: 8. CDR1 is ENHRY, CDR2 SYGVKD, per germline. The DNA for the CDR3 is TGTGCCATCAGTGAGTTCTACGGACAGGGCAGTGGGGCCAACGTCCTGACTTTC. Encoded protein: CAISEFYGQGSGANVLTF.

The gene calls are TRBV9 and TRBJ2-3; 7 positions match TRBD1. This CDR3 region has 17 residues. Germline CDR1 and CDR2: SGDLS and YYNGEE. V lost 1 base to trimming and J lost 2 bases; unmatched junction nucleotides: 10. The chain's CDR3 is CASSVNRQGRDTDTQYF. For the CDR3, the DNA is TGTGCCAGCAGCGTAAATCGACAGGGTCGGGACACAGATACGCAGTATTTT. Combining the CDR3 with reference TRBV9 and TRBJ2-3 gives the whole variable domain DSGVTQTPKHLITATGQRVTLRCSPRSGDLSVYWYQQSLDQGLQFLIQYYNGEERAKGNILERFSAQQFPDLHSELNLSSLELGDSALYFCASSVNRQGRDTDTQYFGPGTRLTVL.

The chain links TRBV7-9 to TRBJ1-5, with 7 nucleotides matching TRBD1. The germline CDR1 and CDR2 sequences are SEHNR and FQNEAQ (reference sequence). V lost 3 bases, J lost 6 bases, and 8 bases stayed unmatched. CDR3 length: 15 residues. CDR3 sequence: CASSFDRAVPQPQHF. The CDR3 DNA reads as TGTGCCAGCAGCTTCGACAGGGCAGTTCCTCAGCCCCAGCATTTT.

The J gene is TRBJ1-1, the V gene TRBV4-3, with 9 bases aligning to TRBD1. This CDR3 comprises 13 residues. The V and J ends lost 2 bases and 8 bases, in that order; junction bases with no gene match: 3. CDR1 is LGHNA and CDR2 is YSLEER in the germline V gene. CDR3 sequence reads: CASSQFGTGEAFF. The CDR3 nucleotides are TGCGCCAGCAGCCAATTTGGGACAGGGGAAGCTTTCTTT.

The CDR3 loop reads CASSATMDPPRGEQFF. The CDR3 bases are TGTGCCAGCAGCGCGACGATGGACCCTCCCCGGGGTGAGCAGTTCTTC. V and J are TRBV9 and TRBJ2-1; a possible D gene is TRBD2 (5 bases). Deletions cut 3 bases from V and 9 bases from J, with 22 bases between. Looked up from germline, CDR1 is SGDLS and CDR2 is YYNGEE. The CDR3 loop spans 16 amino acids.

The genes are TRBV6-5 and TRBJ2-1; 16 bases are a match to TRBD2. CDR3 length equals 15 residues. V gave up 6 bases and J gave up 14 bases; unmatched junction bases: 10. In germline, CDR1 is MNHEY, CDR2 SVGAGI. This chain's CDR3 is CASSTEEGLAGGKFF. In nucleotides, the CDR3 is TGTGCCAGCAGCACCGAAGAGGGACTAGCGGGAGGGAAGTTCTTC.